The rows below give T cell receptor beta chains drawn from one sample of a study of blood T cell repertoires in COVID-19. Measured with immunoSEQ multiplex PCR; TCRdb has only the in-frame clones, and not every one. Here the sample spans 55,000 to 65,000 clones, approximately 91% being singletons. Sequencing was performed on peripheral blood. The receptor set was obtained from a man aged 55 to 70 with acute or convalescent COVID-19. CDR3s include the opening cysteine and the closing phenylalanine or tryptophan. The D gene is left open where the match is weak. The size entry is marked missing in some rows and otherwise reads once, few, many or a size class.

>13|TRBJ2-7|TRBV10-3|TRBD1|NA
CAIGDRGPYEQYF
TGTGCCATCGGGGACAGGGGGCCCTACGAGCAGTACTTC
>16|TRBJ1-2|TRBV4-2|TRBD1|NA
CASNKEPGQGIYGYTF
TGTGCCAGCAACAAAGAACCGGGACAGGGGATCTATGGCTACACCTTC
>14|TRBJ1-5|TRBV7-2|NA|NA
CASSPLGAGRPQHF
TGTGCCAGCAGCCCCCTTGGGGCAGGCCGGCCCCAGCATTTT
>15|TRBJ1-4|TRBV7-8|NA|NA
CASSVFRELNEKLFF
TGTGCCAGCAGCGTGTTCCGGGAGCTAAATGAAAAACTGTTTTTT
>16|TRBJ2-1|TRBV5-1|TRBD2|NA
CASSSGLAGVLDEQFF
TGCGCCAGCAGCTCCGGACTAGCGGGAGTTCTCGATGAGCAGTTCTTC
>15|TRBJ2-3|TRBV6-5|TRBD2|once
CASSYAGDRTDTQYF
TGTGCCAGCAGTTATGCGGGAGATCGCACAGATACGCAGTATTTT
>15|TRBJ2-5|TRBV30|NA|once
CASSGGGSEQETQYF
TGTGCCTCCTCCGGAGGTGGTAGCGAACAAGAGACCCAGTACTTC
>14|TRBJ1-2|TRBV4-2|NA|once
CASSQDMRSGGYTF
TGTGCCAGCAGCCAAGATATGAGGAGCGGGGGCTACACCTTC
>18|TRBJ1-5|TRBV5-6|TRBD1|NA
CASSLRQGGSNANQPQHF
TGTGCCAGCAGCTTGCGACAGGGGGGAAGTAATGCCAATCAGCCCCAGCATTTT
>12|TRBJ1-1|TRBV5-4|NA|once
CASSPRGFEAFF
TGTGCCAGCAGCCCTCGAGGCTTTGAAGCTTTCTTT
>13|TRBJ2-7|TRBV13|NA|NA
CASSSSEAYEQYF
TGTGCCAGCAGCTCCAGCGAAGCCTACGAGCAGTACTTC
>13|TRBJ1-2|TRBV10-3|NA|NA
CAISEATDYGYTF
TGTGCCATCAGTGAGGCGACAGACTATGGCTACACCTTC
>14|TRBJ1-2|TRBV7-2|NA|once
CASSLGRQVYGYTF
TGTGCCAGCAGCTTGGGGCGACAGGTGTATGGCTACACCTTC
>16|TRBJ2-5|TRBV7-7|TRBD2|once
CASSLGSSGSAETQYF
TGTGCTAGCAGCTTAGGATCTAGCGGGAGCGCAGAGACCCAGTACTTC
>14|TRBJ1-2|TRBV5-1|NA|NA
CASSSRGGEYGYTF
TGCGCCAGCAGCTCCCGGGGAGGGGAGTATGGCTACACCTTC
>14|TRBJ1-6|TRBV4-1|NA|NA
CASSLGGPNSPLHF
TGCGCCAGCAGCCTTGGAGGTCCCAATTCACCCCTCCACTTT